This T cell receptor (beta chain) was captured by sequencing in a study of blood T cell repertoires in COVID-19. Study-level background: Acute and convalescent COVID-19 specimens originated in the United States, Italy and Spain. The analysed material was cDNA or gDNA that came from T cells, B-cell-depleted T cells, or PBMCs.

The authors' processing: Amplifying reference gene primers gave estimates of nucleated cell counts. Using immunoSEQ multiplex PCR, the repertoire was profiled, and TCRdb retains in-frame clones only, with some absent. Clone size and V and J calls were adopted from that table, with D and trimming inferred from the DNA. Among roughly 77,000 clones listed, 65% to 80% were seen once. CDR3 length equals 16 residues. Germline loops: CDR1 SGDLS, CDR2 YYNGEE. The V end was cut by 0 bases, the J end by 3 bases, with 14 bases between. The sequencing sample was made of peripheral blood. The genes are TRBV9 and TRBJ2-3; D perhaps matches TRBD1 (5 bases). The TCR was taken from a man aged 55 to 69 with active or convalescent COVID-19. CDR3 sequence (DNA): TGTGCCAGCAGCGTAGGCAGGGTCCCGCTGACAGATACGCAGTATTTT. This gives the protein CASSVGRVPLTDTQYF.